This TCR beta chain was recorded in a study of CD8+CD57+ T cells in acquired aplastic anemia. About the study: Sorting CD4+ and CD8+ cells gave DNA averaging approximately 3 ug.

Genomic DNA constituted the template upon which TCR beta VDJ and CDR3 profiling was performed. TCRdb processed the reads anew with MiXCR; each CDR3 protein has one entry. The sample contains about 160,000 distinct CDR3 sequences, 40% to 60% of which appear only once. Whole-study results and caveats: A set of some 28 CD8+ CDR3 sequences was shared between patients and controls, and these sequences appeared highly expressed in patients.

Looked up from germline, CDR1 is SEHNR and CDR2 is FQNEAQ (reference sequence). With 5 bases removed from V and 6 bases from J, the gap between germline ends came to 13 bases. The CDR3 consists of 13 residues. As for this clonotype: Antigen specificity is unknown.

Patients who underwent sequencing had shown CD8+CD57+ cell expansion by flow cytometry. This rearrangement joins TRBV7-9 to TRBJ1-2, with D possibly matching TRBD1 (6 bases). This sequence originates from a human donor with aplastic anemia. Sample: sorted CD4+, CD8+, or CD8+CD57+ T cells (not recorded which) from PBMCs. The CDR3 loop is CASSPAGGNGYTF. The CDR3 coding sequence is TGTGCCAGCAGCCCCGCTGGGGGCAATGGCTACACCTTC.